The 32 T cell receptor beta chains listed next were all sequenced from one sample in a study of OX40 agonist ivuxolimab in advanced cancers. Data came from immunoSEQ multiplex PCR; TCRdb stores just in-frame clones and leaves some out. The table lists tens of thousands of clones, roughly nine tenths of them singletons. The sample consisted of CD4+ or CD8+ T cells sorted from blood, taken in a trial of the OX40 agonist ivuxolimab. These receptors all stem from an adult with an advanced solid tumor such as melanoma, head and neck, liver or kidney cancer.

The V gene is TRBV27, the J gene TRBJ2-2, with D possibly called TRBD1 or TRBD2 (6 bases each). The CDR3 is 16 amino acids. Germline V CDR1 and CDR2: MNHEY, SMNVEV (reference sequence). Deletions cut 6 bases from V and 1 base from J, with 15 bases between. DNA for the CDR3: TGTGCCAGCAGCCCCTTGGGGGGACAGAACACCGGGGAGCTGTTTTTT. Protein sequence: CASSPLGGQNTGELFF.

V usage is TRBV6-4 and J usage is TRBJ2-2, with D possibly matching TRBD2 (7 bases). Germline CDR1 and CDR2: MRHNA and SNTAGT. Between the trimmed V and J ends, which lost 3 bases and 5 bases, there was a span of 13 bases. The CDR3 extends over 15 amino acids. The CDR3 reads CASSEGGGRTGELFF. Here the CDR3 DNA reads TGTGCCAGCAGTGAGGGAGGGGGAAGAACCGGGGAGCTGTTTTTT.

The rearrangement joins TRBV7-9 to TRBJ2-7; 11 positions match TRBD1. There are 16 residues in the CDR3. J lost 3 bases, V lost 1 base, and 5 bases had no gene match. Germline V gene data show CDR1 as SEHNR and CDR2 as FQNEAQ (reference sequence). The CDR3 DNA follows: TGTGCCAGCAGCTTAGATCGGGACAGGGGGTACTACGAGCAGTACTTC. This codes for CASSLDRDRGYYEQYF.

This clone has just one count. Other DNA sequences in the same sample also yield this CDR3. The chain combines TRBV5-4 with TRBJ1-2; 11 bases map to TRBD1. Germline CDR1 SGHNT, CDR2 YYREEE (reference sequence). CDR3 size: 14 residues. V lost 3 bases, J lost 4 bases, and 2 bases stayed unmatched. CDR3 loop: CASSSGQGGYGYTF. The CDR3 DNA reads TGTGCCAGCAGCTCGGGACAGGGGGGCTATGGCTACACCTTC.

J is TRBJ2-1 and V is TRBV4-1; 7 nucleotides line up with TRBD1. The length of the CDR3 is 13 residues. The V gene's germline CDR1 is MGHRA and CDR2 YSYEKL. Germline trimming cut 4 bases from V and 7 bases from J; bases unmatched to any gene: 4. This CDR3 reads CASSLSGGNEQFF. The CDR3, as DNA: TGCGCCAGCAGCCTTTCAGGGGGAAATGAGCAGTTCTTC.

The chain couples TRBV27 to TRBJ1-3; D is perhaps TRBD1 (6 bases). The length of the CDR3 is 18 residues. Trimming removed 5 bases from V and 0 bases from J, with 20 bases in between. The germline CDR1 and CDR2 sequences are MNHEY and SMNVEV (reference sequence). CDR3 sequence (DNA): TGTGCCAGCAGTCCGCGGGGGGCTGGCCGCTACTCTGGAAACACCATATATTTT. Its translation is CASSPRGAGRYSGNTIYF.

The rearrangement links TRBV10-3 to TRBJ2-1; 9 bases map to TRBD2. The CDR3 length is 16 residues. Trimming at V came to 2 bases and at J to 7 bases, leaving 9 bases not matched to a gene. The V gene's germline CDR1 is ENHRY and CDR2 SYGVKD. The CDR3: CAISEQFAGGQNEQFF. The DNA for the CDR3 is TGTGCCATCAGTGAGCAATTTGCGGGAGGGCAGAATGAGCAGTTCTTC.

V is TRBV7-9 and J is TRBJ2-5; 10 nucleotides align to TRBD2. CDR3 length equals 16 residues. V trimming: 0 bases; J trimming: 1 base; junction bases outside the gene matches: 2. Per germline, CDR1 SEHNR and CDR2 FQNEAQ (reference sequence). CDR3: CASSLASGGIQETQYF. DNA for the CDR3: TGTGCCAGCAGCTTAGCTAGCGGGGGGATCCAAGAGACCCAGTACTTC.

The CDR3 spells CASSIGGAEAFF. In nucleotides, the CDR3 is TGTGCCAGCAGCATCGGGGGCGCTGAAGCTTTCTTT. This sequence joins TRBV7-8 and TRBJ1-1; weak D call: TRBD1 (6 bases). CDR3 size: 12 residues. V lost 5 bases to trimming and J lost 6 bases, with 10 bases between them. Germline CDR1 and CDR2: SGHVS and FQNEAQ.

This sequence joins TRBV7-9 and TRBJ2-7; D remains unclear. V was trimmed by 2 bases and J by 5 bases, leaving 10 bases between them. CDR1 and CDR2 from the germline V gene are SEHNR and FQNEAQ (reference sequence). The CDR3 runs to 13 residues. The CDR3 reads CASSLTRPDEQYF. The CDR3 DNA reads TGTGCCAGCAGCTTAACGCGACCTGACGAGCAGTACTTC.

The chain has TRBV27 and TRBJ1-2; no clear D gene. The CDR3 contains 12 residues. Germline lookup yields CDR1 MNHEY and CDR2 SMNVEV (reference sequence). The ends were cut back, 4 bases at V and 4 bases at J, with 7 bases in the middle. CDR3 region: CASSSTAYGYTF. The CDR3 DNA reads as TGTGCCAGCAGTTCGACCGCCTATGGCTACACCTTC.

In the case of this clone: One end of the junction fails to match germline, which may point to a read error. This chain connects TRBV27 to TRBJ2-7; D might be TRBD1 (6 bases). Germline lookup yields CDR1 MNHEY and CDR2 SMNVEV (reference sequence). CDR3 length: 13 amino acids. Here the CDR3 reads CVSSPDRGYEQYF. The CDR3 region has the DNA TGTGTCAGCAGTCCGGACAGAGGTTACGAGCAGTACTTC.

The chain links TRBV9 to TRBJ1-1; TRBD1 is a possible D gene (6 bases). V lost 3 bases, J lost 2 bases, and 20 bases lay in between. Germline lookup yields CDR1 SGDLS and CDR2 YYNGEE. The CDR3 is made up of 17 amino acids. For the CDR3, the DNA is TGTGCCAGCAGCGCTAGCGGGACACCCCTGGGAAACACTGAAGCTTTCTTT. Translated, it gives CASSASGTPLGNTEAFF.

The chain joins TRBV25-1 to TRBJ2-1, with D unresolved. Trimming stripped 2 bases from V and 8 bases from J, with 4 bases between. There are 11 residues in the CDR3. Looked up from germline, CDR1 is MGHDK and CDR2 is SYGVNS. CDR3 nucleotides: TGTGCCAGCAGTGAAGGCTATGAGCAGTTCTTC. This sequence encodes CASSEGYEQFF.

The chain links TRBV19 to TRBJ1-1; no clear D. This CDR3 has 14 residues. Germline CDR1 is LNHDA and CDR2 is SQIVND (reference sequence). Trimming cost V 1 base and J 1 base, with 7 bases left between them. CDR3 sequence reads: CASSIAPRNTEAFF. The CDR3 DNA reads TGTGCCAGTAGTATAGCCCCCCGGAACACTGAAGCTTTCTTT.

This chain joins TRBV6-1 and TRBJ2-5, with 12 positions matching TRBD2. Germline-derived CDR1 and CDR2 are MNHNS and SASEGT. V trimming: 2 bases; J trimming: 3 bases; junction bases outside the gene matches: 4. This CDR3 has 16 residues. CDR3 loop: CASSEYLAGGEETQYF. Here the CDR3 DNA reads TGTGCCAGCAGTGAATACCTAGCGGGAGGGGAAGAGACCCAGTACTTC.

The V and J genes are TRBV9 and TRBJ1-2; TRBD1 aligns across 9 bases. V dropped 0 bases and J dropped 2; count of bases not matched to a gene: 5. Germline V gene sequence: CDR1 SGDLS, CDR2 YYNGEE. This CDR3 has 16 residues. CDR3 residues: CASSVDGTGINYGYTF. The CDR3 nucleotides are TGTGCCAGCAGCGTAGATGGGACAGGGATCAACTATGGCTACACCTTC. Supplemented by reference TRBV9 and TRBJ1-2, the full variable domain reads DSGVTQTPKHLITATGQRVTLRCSPRSGDLSVYWYQQSLDQGLQFLIQYYNGEERAKGNILERFSAQQFPDLHSELNLSSLELGDSALYFCASSVDGTGINYGYTFGSGTRLTVV.

The V call is TRBV29-1, the J call TRBJ1-2, with 7 positions matching TRBD1. V lost 0 bases, J lost 4 bases, and 8 bases stayed unmatched. The CDR3 is 15 amino acids. Germline CDR1 is SQVTM and CDR2 is ANQGSEA. CDR3 DNA: TGCAGCGTTGAAGATCGGAAAGGGGGCGTCTATGGCTACACCTTC. Translation: CSVEDRKGGVYGYTF.

This chain links TRBV9 with TRBJ1-1, with D maybe TRBD1 (5 bases). The CDR3 length is 15 residues. V lost 3 bases, J lost 0 bases, and 12 bases lay in between. CDR1 is SGDLS, CDR2 YYNGEE, per germline. In DNA form, the CDR3 reads TGTGCCAGCAGCGCAATAGGGACCTTGAACACTGAAGCTTTCTTT. This codes for CASSAIGTLNTEAFF.

This chain joins TRBV29-1 and TRBJ2-7; TRBD1 matches at 8 bases. The germline V gene has CDR1 SQVTM and CDR2 ANQGSEA. V lost 1 base and J lost 4; bases outside the gene matches: 6. The CDR3 contains 14 residues. As DNA, the CDR3 is TGCAGCGTTGAAGGCGGTCAGGGGGCTTACGAGCAGTACTTC. Translated: CSVEGGQGAYEQYF.

The V call is TRBV27, the J call TRBJ2-7; D tentatively fits TRBD1 or TRBD2 (6 bases each). This CDR3 is 13 amino acids long. The V end lost 6 bases, the J end lost 2 bases, and 11 bases lay between the germline ends. Per germline, CDR1 MNHEY and CDR2 SMNVEV (reference sequence). CDR3 residues: CASRDRGAYEQYF. The CDR3 coding sequence is TGTGCCAGCAGAGATAGGGGGGCCTACGAGCAGTACTTC.

The V call is TRBV18, the J call TRBJ2-1; 10 bases align to TRBD1. The CDR3 extends over 15 amino acids. Germline V gene lookup returns CDR1 KGHSH and CDR2 LQKENI. J was trimmed by 2 bases and V by 4 bases; bases with no gene match: 2. CDR3 residues: CASSLGTGAYNEQFF. CDR3 DNA sequence: TGTGCCAGCTCACTGGGGACAGGGGCCTACAATGAGCAGTTCTTC.

The gene calls are TRBV5-6 and TRBJ1-2; D is undetermined. V was cut by 5 bases and J by 5 bases, with 7 bases left in between. The germline gives CDR1 SGHDT, CDR2 YYEEEE. The CDR3 consists of 11 residues. The DNA of the CDR3 is TGTGCCAGCAGTTATGGTTATGGCTACACCTTC. Its translation: CASSYGYGYTF.

This chain's CDR3 is CASSVQGRKLFF. The CDR3 DNA reads TGTGCCAGCAGTGTTCAGGGGAGAAAACTGTTTTTT. The rearrangement links TRBV25-1 to TRBJ1-4; tentative D call: TRBD1 (6 bases). The CDR3 is made up of 12 amino acids. V was trimmed by 4 bases and J by 10 bases, leaving 10 bases between them. The V gene's germline CDR1 is MGHDK and CDR2 SYGVNS.

V and J are TRBV27 and TRBJ1-6; a possible D gene is TRBD1 (5 bases). The CDR3 is 14 amino acids. Germline V CDR1 and CDR2: MNHEY, SMNVEV (reference sequence). Trimming removed 6 bases from V and 10 bases from J, with 16 bases in between. Written as DNA, the CDR3 is TGTGCCAGCAGCTTTCCAAGCTCAGGGTCACCCCTCCACTTT. Translation gives CASSFPSSGSPLHF.

The J gene is TRBJ1-2, the V gene TRBV9; weak D call: TRBD1 (5 bases). Trimming took 0 bases from V and 7 from J, leaving 16 bases between them. This CDR3 spans 15 amino acids. Germline V gene sequence: CDR1 SGDLS, CDR2 YYNGEE. CDR3 nucleotides: TGTGCCAGCAGCGTAGATGGCAGGGTACCTTTTGGCTACACCTTC. Translation: CASSVDGRVPFGYTF.

V and J are TRBV7-2 and TRBJ2-7; 14 bases are shared with TRBD2. Germline V gene data show CDR1 as SGHTA and CDR2 as FQGNSA. This CDR3 is built from 15 residues. V trimming: 5 bases; J trimming: 4 bases; junction bases outside the gene matches: 4. The CDR3 nucleotides read TGTGCCAGCAGCCCCAGGACTAGCGGGGGGTACGAGCAGTACTTC. This encodes CASSPRTSGGYEQYF.

Of note for this clone: The junction does not match germline at one end; this may be a read error. The chain joins TRBV6-5 to TRBJ1-1; TRBD1 might be the D (6 bases). Germline V gene sequence: CDR1 MNHEY, CDR2 SVGAGI. The CDR3 runs 13 residues. CDR3 protein: CASSHAGGTEAFF. The DNA for the CDR3 is TGCGCCAGCAGCCACGCGGGGGGGACAGAAGCTTTCTTT.

The rearrangement uses TRBV13 and TRBJ2-1, with D perhaps TRBD1 (5 bases). The CDR3 totals 17 residues. Germline V gene data show CDR1 as PRHDT and CDR2 as FYEKMQ (reference sequence). The germline V and J ends were trimmed by 3 bases and 3 bases, with 18 bases remaining between them. The CDR3 DNA sequence: TGTGCCAGCAGCTTCACGACAGCAGGCCCCCGCTACAATGAGCAGTTCTTC. Residues: CASSFTTAGPRYNEQFF.

The V call is TRBV19, the J call TRBJ2-1; 10 bases fit TRBD2. CDR3 length: 15 residues. Germline-derived CDR1 and CDR2 are LNHDA and SQIVND (reference sequence). Trimming removed 6 bases from V and 0 bases from J; junction bases left unmatched: 2. The CDR3, as DNA: TGTGCCAGTAGAGCTAGCGGGAGCTCCTACAATGAGCAGTTCTTC. It translates to CASRASGSSYNEQFF.

This chain links TRBV25-1 with TRBJ1-5; 7 positions agree with TRBD1. The CDR3 loop spans 15 amino acids. V was clipped by 6 bases and J by 8 bases; unmatched bases: 13. From germline, CDR1 is MGHDK and CDR2 SYGVNS. CDR3 region: CASSNDRDVGKPQHF. Here the CDR3 DNA reads TGTGCCAGCAGCAACGACAGGGACGTGGGGAAGCCCCAGCATTTT.

The gene calls are TRBV7-6 and TRBJ2-3; D is possibly TRBD2 (6 bases). CDR1 and CDR2 (germline): SGHVS, FNYEAQ. With 0 bases removed from V and 0 bases from J, the gap between germline ends came to 13 bases. CDR3 size: 17 residues. In nucleotides, the CDR3 is TGTGCCAGCAGCTTAGCCGTGACGGGAGCTAGCACAGATACGCAGTATTTT. It is translated as CASSLAVTGASTDTQYF. The entire variable domain, with the rest obtained from reference TRBV7-6 and TRBJ2-3, is as follows: GAGVSQSPRYKVTKRGQDVALRCDPISGHVSLYWYRQALGQGPEFLTYFNYEAQQDKSGLPNDRFSAERPEGSISTLTIQRTEQRDSAMYRCASSLAVTGASTDTQYFGPGTRLTVL.